This record concerns one T cell receptor (beta chain) sequence. CDR1 MNHEY and CDR2 SVGEGT come from the germline V gene. The V end was cut by 4 bases, the J end by 2 bases, with 15 bases between. This CDR3 comprises 15 residues. This sample was included in a study of blood T cell repertoires in COVID-19. Study information: Both acute and convalescent COVID-19 samples were obtained from the United States, Italy and Spain. From T cells, B-cell-depleted T cells, or PBMCs came the material, which was cDNA or gDNA.

Authors' methods: Amplification of reference gene primers provided the estimated nucleated cell counts. Profiling relied on immunoSEQ multiplex PCR, and the TCRdb table lists in-frame clones only, not all of them. V and J calls plus clone size are reproduced from that table; the DNA served to infer D and trimming. The table has 50,000 or so clones, over 70% seen once. The clonotype originates from a man between 70 and 80 years old with acute or convalescent COVID-19. The rearrangement joins TRBV6-2 or TRBV6-3 to TRBJ2-7; D might be TRBD2 (5 bases). Sequenced sample: peripheral blood. The CDR3 region is CASSFGPGGPYEQYF. The CDR3 nucleotides are TGTGCCAGCAGTTTCGGACCCGGAGGCCCCTACGAGCAGTACTTC.